The rows below give T cell receptor beta chains drawn from one sample of a study of early T cells in non-severe SARS-CoV-2 infection. MiXCR was run by TCRdb on the 5' RACE reads, yielding one entry per CDR3 protein. The sample has roughly 67,000 distinct CDR3 sequences, 11% seen once. The sample taken for sequencing was whole blood. All receptors derive from an adult who was a healthcare worker with PCR-confirmed SARS-CoV-2 infection or an uninfected control (not recorded which). Each CDR3 is given without its conserved first and last residue. The order of the fields is J gene, D gene, V gene, CDR3 protein. A D gene is named only where the DNA matches it firmly.

J: TRBJ2-7; D: TRBD2; V: TRBV7-9; CDR3: ASSPGGAGGPFEQY
J: TRBJ2-3; D: NA; V: TRBV12-3/TRBV12-4; CDR3: ASGPGASTDTQY
J: TRBJ2-1; D: TRBD2; V: TRBV24-1; CDR3: ATRDSGSEQF
J: TRBJ1-3; D: TRBD1; V: TRBV28; CDR3: ASSFTGVGNTIY
J: TRBJ2-3; D: NA; V: TRBV10-3; CDR3: AIGSVEADTQY
J: TRBJ2-7; D: NA; V: TRBV28; CDR3: ASSPTGRGGYEQY
J: TRBJ2-2; D: NA; V: TRBV24-1; CDR3: ATSEGRETGELF
J: TRBJ2-1; D: TRBD2; V: TRBV7-8; CDR3: ASTEGGRVSYDEQF
J: TRBJ1-3; D: NA; V: TRBV7-3; CDR3: ASSLDQGNTIY
J: TRBJ2-3; D: NA; V: TRBV7-2; CDR3: ASSRTGRATDTQY
J: TRBJ1-5; D: NA; V: TRBV20-1; CDR3: SATKRLAQPQH
J: TRBJ1-3; D: NA; V: TRBV12-3/TRBV12-4; CDR3: ASSQEGYTIY
J: TRBJ2-1; D: NA; V: TRBV21-1; CDR3: ASSKVVGGSYNEQF
J: TRBJ2-3; D: NA; V: TRBV5-5; CDR3: ASSLDSYTDTQY
J: TRBJ2-7; D: NA; V: TRBV6-6; CDR3: ASSYPGTADYEQY
J: TRBJ1-4; D: TRBD1; V: TRBV5-6; CDR3: ASSLLGQGMANEKLF